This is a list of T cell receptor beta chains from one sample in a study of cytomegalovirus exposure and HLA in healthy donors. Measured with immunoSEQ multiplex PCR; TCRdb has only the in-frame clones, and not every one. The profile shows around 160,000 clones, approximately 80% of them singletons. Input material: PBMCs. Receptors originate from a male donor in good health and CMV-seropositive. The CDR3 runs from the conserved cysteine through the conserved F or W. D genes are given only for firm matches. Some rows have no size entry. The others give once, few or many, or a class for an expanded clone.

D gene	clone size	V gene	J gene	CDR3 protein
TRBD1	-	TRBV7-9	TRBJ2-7	CASSFAGTGRDEQYF
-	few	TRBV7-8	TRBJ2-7	CASRGRTYEQYF
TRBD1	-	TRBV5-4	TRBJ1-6	CASTSGGTGVYSYNSPLHF
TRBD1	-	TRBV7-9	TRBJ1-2	CASSLSHPGGYGYTF
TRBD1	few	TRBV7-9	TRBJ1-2	CASSGPGTGATFF
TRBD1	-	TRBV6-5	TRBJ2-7	CASSSRTGYIYEQYF
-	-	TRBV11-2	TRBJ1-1	CASGRQGTEAFF
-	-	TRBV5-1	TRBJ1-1	CASSLVLSTEAFF
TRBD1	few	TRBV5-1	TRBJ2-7	CASSPSRDRVISYEQYF
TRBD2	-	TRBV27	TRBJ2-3	CASRFYGTSADTQYF
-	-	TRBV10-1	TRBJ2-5	CASSESVPTGAQYF